The 5 T cell receptor beta chains in this list originate from one sample, sequenced in a study of cytomegalovirus exposure and HLA in healthy donors. A multiplex PCR was run with 60 Vbeta primers and 13 Jbeta primers. TCRdb's table, derived via immunoSEQ multiplex PCR, lists solely in-frame clones and lacks some. The repertoire includes 100,000 or so clones, approximately 88% of them detected once, and 2.1% sits in the top ten. The specimen sequenced was PBMCs. The receptors shown here come from a man between 18 and 35 years old in good health and CMV-seronegative.

V and J are TRBV7-8 and TRBJ1-1; D unresolved. Trimming removed 0 bases from V and 13 bases from J, with 12 bases in between. The germline gives CDR1 SGHVS, CDR2 FQNEAQ. The CDR3 totals 12 residues. CDR3 sequence (DNA): TGTGCCAGCAGCTTAGCGGGCGACCGACATTTCTTT. It codes for CASSLAGDRHFF.

In nucleotides, the CDR3 is TGTGCCAGCAGCCCCCGGAACTATGGCTACACCTTC. It specifies CASSPRNYGYTF. The V call is TRBV7-9, the J call TRBJ1-2; D ambiguous. Deletions cut 5 bases from V and 2 bases from J, with 6 bases between. The V gene's germline CDR1 is SEHNR and CDR2 FQNEAQ (reference sequence). The CDR3 is 12 amino acids.

This clone has only a few counts. The chain joins TRBV9 to TRBJ1-4; 9 bases map to TRBD1. From germline, CDR1 is SGDLS and CDR2 YYNGEE. The CDR3 runs to 15 residues. The ends lost 4 bases at V and 5 bases at J; junction bases unmatched: 6. The CDR3 sequence is CASSPATGGNEKLFF. The CDR3 DNA sequence: TGTGCCAGCAGCCCGGCGACAGGGGGGAATGAAAAACTGTTTTTT.

The chain uses TRBV11-2 and TRBJ1-3; a weak D match, TRBD1 (6 bases). The CDR3 loop spans 12 amino acids. V lost 11 bases and J lost 1, with 9 bases in between. Germline CDR1 SGHAT, CDR2 FQNNGV. The CDR3 sequence is CACQGSGNTIYF. CDR3 nucleotides: TGTGCCTGTCAGGGGTCTGGAAACACCATATATTTT.

The chain carries TRBV29-1 and TRBJ2-7, with 11 bases fitting TRBD2. Germline trimming cut 6 bases from V and 3 bases from J; bases unmatched to any gene: 4. This CDR3 contains 13 residues. Germline V lookup: CDR1 SQVTM, CDR2 ANQGSEA. This chain's CDR3 is CSVQLAGDYEQYF. The CDR3 DNA is TGCAGCGTGCAACTAGCGGGAGACTACGAGCAGTACTTC.